Included here is one TCR beta chain sequence, with context. This sample is part of a study of cytomegalovirus exposure and HLA in healthy donors. The V gene's germline CDR1 is SEHNR and CDR2 FQNEAQ (reference sequence). Trimming pared 1 base from V and 0 bases from J, leaving 10 bases between. The CDR3 covers 16 residues. The PCR employed 60 Vbeta primers together with 13 Jbeta primers. Generated by immunoSEQ multiplex PCR, the TCRdb table keeps only in-frame clones and is missing some. This sample has 85,000 to 120,000 clones, with about four fifths found just once. The sample taken for sequencing was PBMCs. This chain joins TRBV7-9 and TRBJ1-3, with a tentative D call TRBD1 (6 bases). The source is a man in his fifties or sixties in good health and CMV-seronegative. The chain's CDR3 is CASSLGTGSSGNTIYF. DNA of the CDR3: TGTGCCAGCAGCTTAGGAACAGGGTCCTCTGGAAACACCATATATTTT.